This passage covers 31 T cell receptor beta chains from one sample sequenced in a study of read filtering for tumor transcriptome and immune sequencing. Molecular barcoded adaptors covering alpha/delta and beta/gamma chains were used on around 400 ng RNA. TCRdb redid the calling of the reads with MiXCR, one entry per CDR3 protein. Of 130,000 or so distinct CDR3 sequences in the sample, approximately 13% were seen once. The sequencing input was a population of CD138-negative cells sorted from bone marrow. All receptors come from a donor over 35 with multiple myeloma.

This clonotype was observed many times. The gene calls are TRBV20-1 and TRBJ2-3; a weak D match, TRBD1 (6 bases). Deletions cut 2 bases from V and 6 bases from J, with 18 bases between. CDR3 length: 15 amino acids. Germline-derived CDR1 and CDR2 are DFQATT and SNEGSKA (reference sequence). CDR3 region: CSARNLGGEADTQYF. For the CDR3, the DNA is TGCAGTGCTAGAAATCTTGGGGGCGAGGCGGATACGCAGTATTTT.

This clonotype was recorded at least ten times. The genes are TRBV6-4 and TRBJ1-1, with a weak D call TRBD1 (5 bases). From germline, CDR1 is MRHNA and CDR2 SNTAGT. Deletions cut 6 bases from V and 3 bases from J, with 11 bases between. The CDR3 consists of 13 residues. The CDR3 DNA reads TGTGCCAGCAGAGGGGAGGCGGACACTGAAGCTTTCTTT. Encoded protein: CASRGEADTEAFF.

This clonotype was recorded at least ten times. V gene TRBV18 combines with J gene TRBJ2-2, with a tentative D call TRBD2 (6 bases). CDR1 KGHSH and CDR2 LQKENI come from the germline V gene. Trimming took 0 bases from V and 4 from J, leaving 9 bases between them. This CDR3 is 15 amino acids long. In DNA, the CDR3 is TGTGCCAGCTCACCACCGGGACTGCGCACCGGGGAGCTGTTTTTT. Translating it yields CASSPPGLRTGELFF. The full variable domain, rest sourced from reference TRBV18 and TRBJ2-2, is NAGVMQNPRHLVRRRGQEARLRCSPMKGHSHVYWYRQLPEEGLKFMVYLQKENIIDESGMPKERFSAEFPKEGPSILRIQQVVRGDSAAYFCASSPPGLRTGELFFGEGSRLTVL.

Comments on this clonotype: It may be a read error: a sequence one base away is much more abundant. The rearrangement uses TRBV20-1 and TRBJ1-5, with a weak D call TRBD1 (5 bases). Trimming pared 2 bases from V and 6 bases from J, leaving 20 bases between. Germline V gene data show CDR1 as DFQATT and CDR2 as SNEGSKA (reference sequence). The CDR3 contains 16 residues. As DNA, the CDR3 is TGCAGTGCTAGAAAACCGGCCCTAGGTGACAGTCAGCCCCAGCATTTT. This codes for CSARKPALGDSQPQHF.

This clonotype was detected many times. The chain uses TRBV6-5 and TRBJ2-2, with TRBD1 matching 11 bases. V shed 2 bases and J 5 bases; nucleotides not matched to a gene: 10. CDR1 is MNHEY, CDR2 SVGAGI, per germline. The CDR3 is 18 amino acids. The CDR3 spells CASSYKSWGQGGTGELFF. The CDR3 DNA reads TGTGCCAGCAGTTACAAGAGTTGGGGACAGGGGGGAACCGGGGAGCTGTTTTTT.

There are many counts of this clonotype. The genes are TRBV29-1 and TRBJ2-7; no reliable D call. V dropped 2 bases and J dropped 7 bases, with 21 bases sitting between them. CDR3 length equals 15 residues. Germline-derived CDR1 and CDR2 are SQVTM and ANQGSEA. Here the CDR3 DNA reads TGCAGCGTTGAATTTGGGGAAAAGCACGGGCTGGAGCAGTACTTC. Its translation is CSVEFGEKHGLEQYF.

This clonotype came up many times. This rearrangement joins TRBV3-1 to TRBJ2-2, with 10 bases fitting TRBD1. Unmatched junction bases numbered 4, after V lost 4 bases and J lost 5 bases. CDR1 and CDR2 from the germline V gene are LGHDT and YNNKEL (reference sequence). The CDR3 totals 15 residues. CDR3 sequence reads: CASSLTGQGTGELFF. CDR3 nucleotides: TGTGCCAGCAGCCTCACGGGACAGGGGACCGGGGAGCTGTTTTTT.

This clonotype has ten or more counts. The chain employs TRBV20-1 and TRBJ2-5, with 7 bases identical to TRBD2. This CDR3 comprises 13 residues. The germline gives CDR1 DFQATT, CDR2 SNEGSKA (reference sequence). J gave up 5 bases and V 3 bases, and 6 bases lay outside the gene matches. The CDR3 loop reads CSASSAGRETQYF. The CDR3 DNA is TGCAGTGCTAGTTCAGCGGGAAGGGAGACCCAGTACTTC.

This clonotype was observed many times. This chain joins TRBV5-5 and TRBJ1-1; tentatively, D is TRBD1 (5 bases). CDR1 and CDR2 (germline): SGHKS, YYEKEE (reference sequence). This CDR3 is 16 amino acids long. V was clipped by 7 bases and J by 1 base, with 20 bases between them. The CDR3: CASFTGEQWRNTEAFF. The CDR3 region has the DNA TGTGCCAGCTTTACGGGGGAACAGTGGAGGAACACTGAAGCTTTCTTT.

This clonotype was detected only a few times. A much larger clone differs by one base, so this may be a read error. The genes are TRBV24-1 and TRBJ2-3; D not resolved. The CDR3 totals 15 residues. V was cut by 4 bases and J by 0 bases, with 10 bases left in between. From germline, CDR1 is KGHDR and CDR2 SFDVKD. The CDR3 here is CATSEGFASTDTQYF. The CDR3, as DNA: TGTGCCACCAGTGAGGGGTTCGCTAGCACAGATACGCAGTATTTT.

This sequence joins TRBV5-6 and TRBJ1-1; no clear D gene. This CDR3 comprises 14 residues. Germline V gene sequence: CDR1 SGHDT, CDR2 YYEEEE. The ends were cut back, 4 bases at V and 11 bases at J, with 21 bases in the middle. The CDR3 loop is CASSPSSPSVGAFF. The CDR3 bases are TGTGCCAGCAGCCCCTCGAGCCCATCTGTAGGGGCTTTCTTT.

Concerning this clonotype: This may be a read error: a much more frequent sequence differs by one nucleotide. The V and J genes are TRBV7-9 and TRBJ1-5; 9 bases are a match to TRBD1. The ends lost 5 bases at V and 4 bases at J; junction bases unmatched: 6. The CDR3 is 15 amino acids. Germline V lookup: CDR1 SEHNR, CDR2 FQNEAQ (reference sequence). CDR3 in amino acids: CASSTGTGINQPQHF. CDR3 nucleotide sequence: TGTGCCAGCAGCACCGGGACAGGGATAAATCAGCCCCAGCATTTT.

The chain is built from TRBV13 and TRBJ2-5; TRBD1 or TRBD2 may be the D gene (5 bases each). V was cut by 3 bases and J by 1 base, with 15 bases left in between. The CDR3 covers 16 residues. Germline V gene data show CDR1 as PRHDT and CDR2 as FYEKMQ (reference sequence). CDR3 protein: CASSFPSEGIQETQYF. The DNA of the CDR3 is TGTGCCAGCAGCTTCCCTAGTGAGGGGATCCAAGAGACCCAGTACTTC.

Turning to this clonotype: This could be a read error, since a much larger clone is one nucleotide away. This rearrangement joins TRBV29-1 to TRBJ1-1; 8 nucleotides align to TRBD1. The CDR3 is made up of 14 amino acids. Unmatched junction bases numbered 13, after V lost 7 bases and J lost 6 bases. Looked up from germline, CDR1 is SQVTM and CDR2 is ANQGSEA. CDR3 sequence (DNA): TGCAGCGCTAACCCCGAGGACAGGGCCGCTGAAGCTTTCTTT. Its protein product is CSANPEDRAAEAFF.

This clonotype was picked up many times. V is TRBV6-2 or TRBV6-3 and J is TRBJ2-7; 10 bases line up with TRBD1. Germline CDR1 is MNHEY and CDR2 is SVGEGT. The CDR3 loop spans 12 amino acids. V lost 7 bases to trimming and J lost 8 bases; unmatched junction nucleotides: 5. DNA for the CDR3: TGTGCCAGCAAAGACAGGGGGCGAAAGCAGTACTTC. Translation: CASKDRGRKQYF.

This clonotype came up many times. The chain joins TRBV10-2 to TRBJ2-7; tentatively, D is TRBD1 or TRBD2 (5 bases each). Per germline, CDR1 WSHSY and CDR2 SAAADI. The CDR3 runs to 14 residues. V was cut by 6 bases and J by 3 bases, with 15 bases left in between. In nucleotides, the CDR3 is TGCGCCAGCAGCCGGGGACCTCGGGACTACGAGCAGTACTTC. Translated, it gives CASSRGPRDYEQYF.

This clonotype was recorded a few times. CDR3 region: CASSRTGDPSNEQFF. The CDR3 DNA reads TGTGCCAGCAGCCGGACAGGGGATCCCTCCAATGAGCAGTTCTTC. The V call is TRBV9, the J call TRBJ2-1; 9 bases agree with TRBD1. CDR3 length: 15 residues. CDR1 and CDR2 (germline): SGDLS, YYNGEE. V lost 4 bases and J lost 6; bases outside the gene matches: 8.

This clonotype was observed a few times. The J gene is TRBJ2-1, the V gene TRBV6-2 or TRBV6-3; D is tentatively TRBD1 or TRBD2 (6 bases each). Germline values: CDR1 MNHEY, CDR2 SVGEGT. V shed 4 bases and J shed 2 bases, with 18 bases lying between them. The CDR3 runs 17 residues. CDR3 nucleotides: TGTGCCAGCAGTTTTCCCCTACGAGGGGGGCCCTACAATGAGCAGTTCTTC. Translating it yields CASSFPLRGGPYNEQFF.

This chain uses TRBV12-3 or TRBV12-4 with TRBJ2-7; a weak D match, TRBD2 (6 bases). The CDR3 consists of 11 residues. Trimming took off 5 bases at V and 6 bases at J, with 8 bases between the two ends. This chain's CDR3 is CASSPGGEQYF. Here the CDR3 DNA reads TGTGCCAGCAGTCCCGGGGGCGAGCAGTACTTC.

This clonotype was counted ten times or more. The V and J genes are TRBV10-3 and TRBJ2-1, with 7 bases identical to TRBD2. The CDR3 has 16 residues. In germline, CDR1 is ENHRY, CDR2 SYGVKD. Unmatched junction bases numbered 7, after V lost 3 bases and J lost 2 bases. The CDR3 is CAISDRLAETYNEQFF. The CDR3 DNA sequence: TGTGCCATCAGTGATAGGCTAGCGGAAACCTACAATGAGCAGTTCTTC.

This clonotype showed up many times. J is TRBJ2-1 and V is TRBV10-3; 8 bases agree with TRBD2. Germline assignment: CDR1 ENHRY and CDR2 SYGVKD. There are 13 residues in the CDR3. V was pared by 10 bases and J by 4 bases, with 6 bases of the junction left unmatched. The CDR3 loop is CATAEREYNEQFF. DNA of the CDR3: TGTGCCACCGCGGAGCGGGAGTACAATGAGCAGTTCTTC.

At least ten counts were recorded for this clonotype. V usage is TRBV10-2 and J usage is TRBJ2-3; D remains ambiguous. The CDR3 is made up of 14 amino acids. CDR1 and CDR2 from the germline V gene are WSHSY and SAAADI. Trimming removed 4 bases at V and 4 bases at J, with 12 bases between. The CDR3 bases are TGCGCCAGCAGTGGGGATTCGGGCGCAGATACGCAGTATTTT. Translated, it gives CASSGDSGADTQYF.

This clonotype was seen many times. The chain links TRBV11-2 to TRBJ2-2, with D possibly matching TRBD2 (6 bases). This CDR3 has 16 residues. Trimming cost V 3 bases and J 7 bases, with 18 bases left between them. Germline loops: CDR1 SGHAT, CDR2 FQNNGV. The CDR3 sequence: CASSFPNGGLGGELFF. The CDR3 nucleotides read TGTGCCAGCAGCTTCCCTAACGGGGGTCTAGGCGGGGAGCTGTTTTTT.

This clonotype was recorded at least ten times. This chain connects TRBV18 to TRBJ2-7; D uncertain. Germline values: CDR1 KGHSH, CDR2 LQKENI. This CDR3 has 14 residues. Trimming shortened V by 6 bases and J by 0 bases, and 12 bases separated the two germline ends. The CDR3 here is CASSPFTSSYEQYF. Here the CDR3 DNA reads TGTGCCAGCTCCCCGTTCACCTCCTCCTACGAGCAGTACTTC.

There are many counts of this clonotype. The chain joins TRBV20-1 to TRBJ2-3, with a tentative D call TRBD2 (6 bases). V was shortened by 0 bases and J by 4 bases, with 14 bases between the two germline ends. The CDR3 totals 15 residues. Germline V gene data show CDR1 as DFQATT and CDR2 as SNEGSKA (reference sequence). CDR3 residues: CSARDLGGFADTQYF. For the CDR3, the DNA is TGCAGTGCTAGAGATTTGGGGGGTTTTGCAGATACGCAGTATTTT.

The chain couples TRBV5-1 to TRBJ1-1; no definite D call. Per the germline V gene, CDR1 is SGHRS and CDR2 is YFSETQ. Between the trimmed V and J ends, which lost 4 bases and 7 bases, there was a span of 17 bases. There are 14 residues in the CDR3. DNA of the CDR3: TGCGCCAGCAGCCCCGCTTTAGCAAGGGTTGAAGCTTTCTTT. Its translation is CASSPALARVEAFF.

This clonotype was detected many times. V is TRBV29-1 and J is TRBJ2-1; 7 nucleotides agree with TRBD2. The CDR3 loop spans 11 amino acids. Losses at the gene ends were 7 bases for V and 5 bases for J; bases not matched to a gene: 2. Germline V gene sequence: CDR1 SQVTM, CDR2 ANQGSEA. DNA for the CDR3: TGCAGCGCGGGACTAAACAATGAGCAGTTCTTC. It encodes CSAGLNNEQFF.

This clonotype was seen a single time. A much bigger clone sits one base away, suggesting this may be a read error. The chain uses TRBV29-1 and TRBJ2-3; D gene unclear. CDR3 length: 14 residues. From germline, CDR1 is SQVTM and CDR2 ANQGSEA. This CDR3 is CSVEGVKGSDTQFF. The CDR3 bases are TGCAGCGTTGAAGGAGTAAAGGGATCAGATACGCAGTTTTTT.

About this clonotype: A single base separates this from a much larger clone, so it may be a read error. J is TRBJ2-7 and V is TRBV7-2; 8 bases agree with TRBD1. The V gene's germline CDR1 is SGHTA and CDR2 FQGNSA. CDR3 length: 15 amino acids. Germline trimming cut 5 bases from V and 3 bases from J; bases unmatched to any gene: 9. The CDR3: CASSHAAGQVYEQYF. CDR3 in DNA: TGTGCCAGCAGCCATGCTGCGGGACAGGTCTACGAGCAGTACTTC.

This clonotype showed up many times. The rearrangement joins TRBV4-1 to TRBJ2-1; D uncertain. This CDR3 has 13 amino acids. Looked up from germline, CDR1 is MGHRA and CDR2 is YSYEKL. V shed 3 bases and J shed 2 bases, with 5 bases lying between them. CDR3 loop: CASSQGTYNEQFF. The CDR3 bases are TGCGCCAGCAGCCAGGGTACCTACAATGAGCAGTTCTTC.

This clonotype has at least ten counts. The CDR3 here is CASSLGGGYNEQFF. The CDR3 DNA follows: TGTGCCAGCAGCTTAGGCGGAGGCTACAATGAGCAGTTCTTC. The V gene is TRBV11-2, the J gene TRBJ2-1; D might be TRBD2 (5 bases). The CDR3 covers 14 residues. V lost 1 base and J lost 3, with 7 bases in between. The germline CDR1 and CDR2 sequences are SGHAT and FQNNGV.